The 19 T cell receptor beta chains in this list originate from one sample, sequenced in a study of identical twins. TCRdb reanalysed the 5' RACE reads using MiXCR and keeps one entry per CDR3 protein. The sample records 230,000 or so distinct CDR3 sequences, approximately 8.6% being singletons. These data were also reused for a study on yellow fever vaccine responses in identical twins.

The material sequenced was CD8+ T cells sorted from blood. Source of these receptors: a woman in her late teens or twenties in good health.

This clonotype was seen more than once but under ten times. The chain joins TRBV25-1 to TRBJ2-5, with 10 bases identical to TRBD1. The CDR3 is made up of 16 amino acids. The V gene's germline CDR1 is MGHDK and CDR2 SYGVNS. Trimming cost V 7 bases and J 5 bases; bases outside gene matches: 13. The CDR3 DNA is TGTGCCAGCAAGATCCGGGACAGGGGAGGCTGGGAGACCCAGTACTTC. It translates to CASKIRDRGGWETQYF.

The V gene is TRBV11-1, the J gene TRBJ2-7; TRBD2 is a possible D gene (6 bases). With 1 base removed from V and 4 bases from J, the gap between germline ends came to 17 bases. The CDR3 consists of 16 residues. From germline, CDR1 is SGHAT and CDR2 FQDESV (reference sequence). CDR3 amino acids: CASSLVSRGRKYEQYF. The CDR3 DNA reads TGTGCCAGCAGCTTAGTGTCGCGGGGCAGAAAATACGAGCAGTACTTC.

This clonotype was counted a few times. Here the CDR3 DNA reads TGTGCCAGCACCCTGAGGGACTCAAAATTCGAGACCCAGTACTTC. This encodes CASTLRDSKFETQYF. J is TRBJ2-5 and V is TRBV5-6; possibly TRBD2 for D (6 bases). Trimming pared 6 bases from V and 5 bases from J, leaving 20 bases between. CDR3 length: 15 residues. CDR1 SGHDT and CDR2 YYEEEE come from the germline V gene.

This chain links TRBV27 with TRBJ2-7, with TRBD1 matching 8 bases. This CDR3 contains 13 residues. Germline V gene lookup returns CDR1 MNHEY and CDR2 SMNVEV (reference sequence). The junction had 5 bases not matched to a gene; V was cut back by 8 bases and J by 2 bases. CDR3 sequence reads: CASAPTGAYEQYF. CDR3 nucleotides: TGTGCCAGCGCACCGACAGGGGCCTACGAGCAGTACTTC.

The V and J genes are TRBV4-3 and TRBJ1-6; 8 nucleotides line up with TRBD1. Germline V CDR1 and CDR2: LGHNA, YSLEER. This CDR3 contains 15 residues. J lost 7 bases, V lost 0 bases, and 2 bases had no gene match. For the CDR3, the DNA is TGCGCCAGCAGCCAAGATTGGACAGGGAATTCACCCCTCCACTTT. Translated, it gives CASSQDWTGNSPLHF.

The V gene is TRBV7-9, the J gene TRBJ2-7; D is ambiguous. The CDR3 extends over 12 amino acids. V was shortened by 3 bases and J by 5 bases, with 8 bases between the two germline ends. Germline V gene data show CDR1 as SEHNR and CDR2 as FQNEAQ (reference sequence). The CDR3 DNA sequence: TGTGCCAGCAGCTTCAAGTGGGACGAGCAGTACTTC. It translates to CASSFKWDEQYF. Using reference TRBV7-9 and TRBJ2-7 for the parts outside the CDR3, the full variable domain is DTGVSQNPRHKITKRGQNVTFRCDPISEHNRLYWYRQTLGQGPEFLTYFQNEAQLEKSRLLSDRFSAERPKGSFSTLEIQRTEQGDSAMYLCASSFKWDEQYFGPGTRLTVT.

This clonotype was detected ten times or more. The CDR3: CASSEKVNSPLHF. In nucleotides, the CDR3 is TGTGCCAGCAGTGAAAAAGTTAATTCACCCCTCCACTTT. This sequence joins TRBV2 and TRBJ1-6; D unclear. Germline CDR1 SNHLY, CDR2 FYNNEI. The CDR3 contains 13 residues. Trimming left V 2 bases short and J 6 bases short, with 5 bases between.

This clonotype was recorded a few times. The rearrangement joins TRBV7-9 to TRBJ1-2; D gene ambiguous. CDR3 length: 12 amino acids. V dropped 7 bases and J dropped 6 bases, with 12 bases sitting between them. The germline CDR1 and CDR2 sequences are SEHNR and FQNEAQ (reference sequence). CDR3 sequence reads: CASNYAEHGYTF. CDR3 nucleotides: TGTGCCAGCAACTACGCAGAACATGGCTACACCTTC.

The V call is TRBV27, the J call TRBJ1-1, with TRBD1 matching 8 bases. After removal of 5 bases from V and 0 bases from J, the junction contained 8 bases not matched to a gene. The V gene's germline CDR1 is MNHEY and CDR2 SMNVEV (reference sequence). The CDR3 has 16 amino acids. CDR3 bases: TGTGCCAGCAGTCCAAGGACAGGGCGACTGAACACTGAAGCTTTCTTT. Protein sequence: CASSPRTGRLNTEAFF.

This clonotype was observed a handful of times. This chain links TRBV6-2 or TRBV6-3 with TRBJ2-7; 9 bases are a match to TRBD2. Per the germline V gene, CDR1 is MNHEY and CDR2 is SVGEGT. The CDR3 totals 15 residues. V gave up 2 bases and J gave up 3 bases; unmatched junction bases: 5. The CDR3 nucleotides are TGTGCCAGCAGTTACGGCCTAGCGGGAAGCTACGAGCAGTACTTC. Encoded protein: CASSYGLAGSYEQYF.

The V gene is TRBV20-1, the J gene TRBJ2-1; 9 bases align to TRBD2. After removal of 1 base from V and 9 bases from J, the junction contained 7 bases not matched to a gene. Germline V gene sequence: CDR1 DFQATT, CDR2 SNEGSKA (reference sequence). The CDR3 sequence is 14 residues long. CDR3 nucleotides: TGCAGTGCTAGAGCGTTAGCGGGAGACATTGAGCAGTTCTTC. It specifies CSARALAGDIEQFF.

There are a few counts of this clonotype. The chain joins TRBV29-1 to TRBJ1-2; D perhaps matches TRBD1 (5 bases). V lost 3 bases to trimming and J lost 7 bases, with 15 bases between them. This CDR3 is 13 amino acids long. Germline-derived CDR1 and CDR2 are SQVTM and ANQGSEA. CDR3 bases: TGCAGCGTTGATTGGTCAGGGTCCCGTGGCTACACCTTC. Translating it yields CSVDWSGSRGYTF.

The sample holds many counts of this clonotype. This chain uses TRBV27 with TRBJ2-3; 8 nucleotides align to TRBD2. Germline CDR1 reads MNHEY; CDR2 reads SMNVEV (reference sequence). CDR3 length equals 16 residues. Germline trimming cut 5 bases from V and 6 bases from J; bases unmatched to any gene: 13. The CDR3 here is CASSQHPGLGQDTQYF. CDR3 in DNA: TGTGCCAGCAGTCAACACCCGGGACTAGGTCAGGATACGCAGTATTTT.

The chain recombines TRBV5-5 with TRBJ2-7, with 10 bases that match TRBD1. J lost 5 bases, V lost 2 bases, and 7 bases had no gene match. Germline V CDR1 and CDR2: SGHKS, YYEKEE (reference sequence). The CDR3 is made up of 15 amino acids. The CDR3 sequence: CASSFGTGEWDEQYF. The DNA of the CDR3 is TGTGCCAGCAGCTTTGGGACAGGGGAGTGGGACGAGCAGTACTTC.

In this sample, this clonotype turned up a few times. The V and J genes are TRBV19 and TRBJ2-3; 10 bases fit TRBD1. The J segment lost 4 bases and the V segment lost 2 bases, leaving 6 bases of the junction unmatched. This CDR3 comprises 16 residues. Germline-derived CDR1 and CDR2 are LNHDA and SQIVND (reference sequence). The CDR3 nucleotides read TGTGCCAGTAGTATAATCAGGACAGGGGGAGCAGATACGCAGTATTTT. It translates to CASSIIRTGGADTQYF.

This clonotype was observed a few times. V is TRBV15 and J is TRBJ1-6; D uncertain. CDR3 length: 14 residues. From germline, CDR1 is LNHNV and CDR2 YYDKDF (reference sequence). The V gene lost 8 bases and the J gene lost 4 bases, with 12 bases spanning the gap. CDR3 sequence (DNA): TGTGCCACCGGAACGACGGAATATAATTCACCCCTCCACTTT. Amino acids: CATGTTEYNSPLHF.

This clonotype was recorded many times. The V call is TRBV7-9, the J call TRBJ2-7; the D is unclear. Germline V CDR1 and CDR2: SEHNR, FQNEAQ (reference sequence). V was cut by 9 bases and J by 0 bases, with 18 bases left in between. CDR3 size: 15 residues. The CDR3, as DNA: TGTGCCAGTAATTCCGCCAGTGATAGCTCCTACGAGCAGTACTTC. It yields the protein CASNSASDSSYEQYF.

The chain combines TRBV6-5 with TRBJ2-3, with D tentatively TRBD1 (6 bases). This CDR3 comprises 14 residues. The V gene lost 3 bases and the J gene lost 6 bases, with 13 bases spanning the gap. CDR1 and CDR2 from the germline V gene are MNHEY and SVGAGI. The CDR3 coding sequence is TGTGCCAGCAGTTATCTTACAGGGCCGGATACGCAGTATTTT. This sequence encodes CASSYLTGPDTQYF.

V is TRBV6-4 and J is TRBJ2-1; a possible D gene is TRBD2 (5 bases). CDR1 and CDR2 from the germline V gene are MRHNA and SNTAGT. CDR3 length: 14 amino acids. Trimming took off 2 bases at V and 6 bases at J, with 11 bases between the two ends. As DNA, the CDR3 is TGTGCCAGCAGTGACAACGGGATTAGCAATGAGCAGTTCTTC. It specifies CASSDNGISNEQFF.